This TCR beta chain was recovered during a study of PD-L1 blockade in urothelial cancer (dated by TCRdb to about 2017). Looking at the study overall: Every patient began therapy in 2014 and was given atezolizumab 1,200 mg intravenously every 3 weeks. About 90% of the roughly 29 patients were males with bladder-origin urothelial cancer, and 18 of 29 reported a prior smoking history. Patients had an ECOG performance status of 0 or 1 and had received between 0 and 3 prior chemotherapy regimens. Blood samples were analyzed 3 weeks after the start of treatment (second dose) and 6 weeks after the start of treatment. A median of about 140,000 T cells and 80,000 or so unique TCRs was obtained from blood samples, and a median clonality of roughly 0.08 was observed. Somatic, immune and clinical correlates of response to PD-L1 blockade with atezolizumab in urothelial cancer were the focus of an exploratory multi-omic analysis. Pretreatment tumor samples, along with matched peripheral blood serially collected before and after atezolizumab treatment, were subjected to TCR sequencing. Progression-free survival longer than 6 months counted as durable clinical benefit, and TCR features were additionally tested against both progression-free and overall survival. In the same patients, pretreatment tumors underwent whole exome sequencing and RNA sequencing in addition to TCR sequencing. Durable clinical benefit was achieved by nine patients and was not achieved by 20 patients. Pretreatment blood TCR-seq was available for about 28 patients, at least one posttreatment blood collection was obtained for some 25 patients, and tumor TCR-seq was available for some 25 patients.

Study-wide findings and limitations: Improved progression-free and overall survival was found to be associated with pretreatment peripheral blood TCR clonality below the median. Because the sample size was small (n of about 30) and many exploratory analyses were performed, the results are intended to be hypothesis-generating. Greater expansion of tumor-associated TCR clones in peripheral blood 3 weeks after the start of treatment was observed in patients with durable benefit (n of about 20, p = 0.022).

Each PCR received spiked-in synthetic TCR analog templates so that absolute template abundance could be estimated from read counts. TCRbeta CDR3 regions were amplified from genomic DNA with bias-controlled V and J gene primers using the immunoSEQ assay. Sequencing of rearranged TCRbeta segments was performed at approximately 20X coverage. In the authors' own workflow: Sequencing errors were corrected by clustering, and CDR3s were annotated against IMGT so that V, D and J genes could be assigned. Downstream analyses used only productive TCRbeta rearrangements and left out out-of-frame or stop-codon sequences. Clonality was computed as one minus Shannon entropy normalized by the log of the number of unique productive sequences. Fisher's exact test with Benjamini-Hochberg correction, using a cutoff of adjusted p below 0.01, was how clones that differed between time points or between blood and tumor were identified. Not all clones reach the TCRdb copy of this immuneACCESS table, which keeps in-frame sequences only. Checked studies attribute under half of the gap to unresolved V genes and leave the rest unexplained. D and trimming come from the DNA, and the V and J calls and clone size come from that table. The sample profile shows about 110,000 clones; about 91% of them were found once. Approximately 3.8% of the sample goes to the ten largest clones.

From a lookup of the germline V gene, CDR1 and CDR2 are SNHLY and FYNNEI. Trimming at the junction amounts to 1 base on V and 1 base on J, and the germline ends lie 8 bases apart. From cysteine to phenylalanine, the CDR3 is 15 amino acids long. Solely the CDR3 DNA is kept, with 45 bases framed from the first base. Remarks on this clone: Its antigen remains undetermined. The input lacks base qualities; no much larger clone sits a single base away.

Read against the paper, the sample's time point label means: peripheral blood 6 weeks after treatment start. A total of some 30 patients with locally advanced or metastatic urothelial carcinoma, treated at Memorial Sloan Kettering on a trial protocol, made up the cohort. Peripheral blood mononuclear cells were collected from each patient pretreatment and during treatment, giving between 1 and 8 total time points per patient. The Qiagen DNeasy Blood extraction kit was used to purify genomic DNA from total PBMCs and tumor samples. PBMCs were collected pretreatment and during treatment, and were isolated and stored as previously described.

Sequencing was performed on PBMCs, taken around atezolizumab (anti-PD-L1) treatment. The origin of this receptor is a man aged 55 to 70 with urothelial cancer. The chain was built from TRBV2 and TRBJ1-5, and possibly TRBD1, on 5 matching bases. The nucleotide sequence is given as TGTGCCAGCAGTGAAGGGGGCCTCAGCAATCAGCCCCAGCATTTT. Its amino acids are CASSEGGLSNQPQHF.